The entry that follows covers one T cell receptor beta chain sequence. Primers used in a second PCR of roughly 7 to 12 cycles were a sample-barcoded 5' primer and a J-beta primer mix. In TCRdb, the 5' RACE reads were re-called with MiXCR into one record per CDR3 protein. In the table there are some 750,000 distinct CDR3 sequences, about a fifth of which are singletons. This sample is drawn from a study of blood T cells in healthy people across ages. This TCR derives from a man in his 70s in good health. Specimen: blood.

CDR3 protein: CASSPDRGQVDEQFF. In DNA form, the CDR3 reads TGTGCCAGCTCACCCGACAGGGGGCAGGTCGATGAGCAGTTCTTC. This chain links TRBV18 with TRBJ2-1, with 10 bases identical to TRBD1. The CDR3 covers 15 residues. Per germline, CDR1 KGHSH and CDR2 LQKENI. J gave up 8 bases and V 3 bases, and 7 bases lay outside the gene matches.